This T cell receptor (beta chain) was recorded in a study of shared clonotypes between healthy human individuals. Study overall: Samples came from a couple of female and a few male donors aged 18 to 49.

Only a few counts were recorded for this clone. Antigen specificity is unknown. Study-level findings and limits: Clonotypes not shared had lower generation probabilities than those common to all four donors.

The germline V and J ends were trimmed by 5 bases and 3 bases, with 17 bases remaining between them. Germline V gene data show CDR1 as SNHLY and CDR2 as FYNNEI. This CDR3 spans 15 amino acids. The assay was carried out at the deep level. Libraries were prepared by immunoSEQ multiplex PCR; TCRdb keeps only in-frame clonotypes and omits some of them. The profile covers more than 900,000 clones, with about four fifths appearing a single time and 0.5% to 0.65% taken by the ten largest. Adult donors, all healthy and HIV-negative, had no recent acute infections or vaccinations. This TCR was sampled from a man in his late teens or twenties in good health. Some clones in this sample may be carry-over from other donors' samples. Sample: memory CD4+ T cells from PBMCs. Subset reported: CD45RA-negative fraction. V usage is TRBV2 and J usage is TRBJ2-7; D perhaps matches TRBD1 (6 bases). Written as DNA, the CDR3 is TGTGCCAGCAGTAAGGGGCAGGGGCAGATCTACGAGCAGTACTTC. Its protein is CASSKGQGQIYEQYF. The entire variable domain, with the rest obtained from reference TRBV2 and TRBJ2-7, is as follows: EPEVTQTPSHQVTQMGQEVILRCVPISNHLYFYWYRQILGQKVEFLVSFYNNEISEKSEIFDDQFSVERPDGSNFTLKIRSTKLEDSAMYFCASSKGQGQIYEQYFGPGTRLTVT.